These T cell receptor beta chains were read from a single sample in a study of blood T cell repertoires in COVID-19. Sequencing was performed with immunoSEQ multiplex PCR; in TCRdb, only in-frame clones are kept and a portion is missing. The table lists under 300,000 clones, 86% of them singletons. Sequenced input: peripheral blood. The receptors originated from a woman aged 70-85 years with COVID-19, enrolled during active disease. CDR3s include the opening cysteine and the closing phenylalanine or tryptophan. Each record gives: clone size, D gene, V gene, J gene, CDR3 DNA, CDR3 protein. The D gene is left open where the match is weak. A clone size is listed for some rows: how often the clone was seen (once, few, many), or a class if it is expanded.

-,-,TRBV2,TRBJ1-2,TGTGCCAGCAGTGATGGGACATACAACTATGGCTACACCTTC,CASSDGTYNYGYTF
-,-,TRBV3-1/TRBV3-2,TRBJ1-4,TGTGCCAGCAGCCCATATCCAGGGACTAATGAAAAACTGTTTTTT,CASSPYPGTNEKLFF
once,-,TRBV21-1,TRBJ1-1,TGTGCCAGCAGCAATTGTCCTCGCGCTGAAGCTTTCTTT,CASSNCPRAEAFF
many,-,TRBV30,TRBJ2-2,TGTGCCTGGAGTGTGGGGGGGAACACCGGGGAGCTGTTTTTT,CAWSVGGNTGELFF
-,-,TRBV27,TRBJ1-5,TGTGCCAGCAGTTTCCCCCTAGGGCCCCAGCATTTT,CASSFPLGPQHF
-,TRBD1,TRBV19,TRBJ1-2,TGTGCCGGCCGGGACAGGGAAAGTTTGGGCTACACCTTC,CAGRDRESLGYTF
-,TRBD2,TRBV24-1,TRBJ2-5,TGTGCCACCAGTGATTCCGGGGGGGCCGGAGAGACCCAGTACTTC,CATSDSGGAGETQYF
-,-,TRBV6-5,TRBJ1-4,TGTGCCACCCAGGGGACCGATAATGAAAAACTGTTTTTT,CATQGTDNEKLFF
-,-,TRBV10-3,TRBJ1-4,TGTGCCATCAGTGATCTGGGGGCGACGAATGAAAAACTGTTTTTT,CAISDLGATNEKLFF
-,TRBD2,TRBV2,TRBJ2-5,TGTGCCAGCAGTGGGCTAGCGGGGGGGCGGGAGACCCAGTACTTC,CASSGLAGGRETQYF
-,-,TRBV24-1,TRBJ2-1,TGTGCCACCAGTGATCCCAGAATCTCCTACAATGAGCAGTTCTTC,CATSDPRISYNEQFF
-,TRBD1,TRBV28,TRBJ2-2,TGTGCCACCGGACAGGGACGGACCGGGGAGCTGTTTTTT,CATGQGRTGELFF
-,TRBD1,TRBV4-2,TRBJ1-2,TGTGCCAGCAGCCAAAAATTACAGGGGGCTGGCTACACCTTC,CASSQKLQGAGYTF
-,-,TRBV19,TRBJ2-1,TGTGCCAGTAGTATAAAAGGTCCAGGAGGCAATGAGCAGTTCTTC,CASSIKGPGGNEQFF
once,TRBD1,TRBV5-1,TRBJ2-1,TGCGCCAGCAGTAGGGACAGGGGGACCAATGAGCAGTTCTTC,CASSRDRGTNEQFF
-,-,TRBV19,TRBJ1-5,TGTGCCAGTAGTGCCAACAGGGCTGGCAATCAGCCCCAGCATTTT,CASSANRAGNQPQHF
-,TRBD2,TRBV28,TRBJ2-3,TGTGCCAGCCGTGAGCGGGGCCGTAGCACAGATACGCAGTATTTT,CASRERGRSTDTQYF
-,-,TRBV5-8,TRBJ2-7,TGTGCCAGCAGCTTGGTCGTCCCAGAGGGGCAGTACTTC,CASSLVVPEGQYF
-,TRBD1,TRBV2,TRBJ1-3,TGTGCCAGCAGTGAGAGACAGGGTTTAGTCCCTGGAAACACCATATATTTT,CASSERQGLVPGNTIYF
-,-,TRBV6-4,TRBJ2-3,TGTGCCAGCAGTGACTCGACGGGGGTGGGCACAGATACGCAGTATTTT,CASSDSTGVGTDTQYF
-,TRBD1,TRBV4-1,TRBJ1-6,TGCGCCAGCAGCCAATGGCAGGGGGCCCTTTCACCCCTCCACTTT,CASSQWQGALSPLHF
once,-,TRBV27,TRBJ1-5,TGTGCCACGCGGGAACTTAATCAGCCCCAGCATTTT,CATRELNQPQHF
-,-,TRBV27,TRBJ1-2,TGTGCCAGCCACCGGGGGGGTTTGAATAACTATGGCTACACCTTC,CASHRGGLNNYGYTF
-,TRBD1,TRBV2,TRBJ1-5,TGTGCCAGCAAGGGGACAGGGGAGCAGCCCCAGCATTTT,CASKGTGEQPQHF
few,TRBD1,TRBV5-1,TRBJ1-5,TGCGCCAGCAGCCAGGGACAGGGGACGGAGCAGCCCCAGCATTTT,CASSQGQGTEQPQHF
-,-,TRBV6-5,TRBJ1-1,TGTGCCAGCAGTTTAAATGGGGGGGCTGTTAACACTGAAGCTTTCTTT,CASSLNGGAVNTEAFF
once,-,TRBV6-5,TRBJ2-7,TGTGCCAGCAGTTTTTTTATCGGGGACTACGAGCAGTACTTC,CASSFFIGDYEQYF
-,-,TRBV6-6,TRBJ2-7,TGTGCCGCGAGCAGGGGTTTCGACGAGCAGTACTTC,CAASRGFDEQYF
many,-,TRBV2,TRBJ1-5,TGTGCCAGCAGTGAAGGGACAGAGAATCAGCCCCAGCATTTT,CASSEGTENQPQHF
-,-,TRBV24-1,TRBJ2-3,TGTGCCACCAGTGGAAAACGGGACTCCGTCGCAGATACGCAGTATTTT,CATSGKRDSVADTQYF
-,TRBD2,TRBV5-4,TRBJ2-5,TGTGCCAGCAGCCTGACTAGCGGGGTACAAGAGACCCAGTACTTC,CASSLTSGVQETQYF
-,-,TRBV7-9,TRBJ2-3,TGTGCCAGCAGCTCCCTTTTACAAAGCACAGATACGCAGTATTTT,CASSSLLQSTDTQYF
once,-,TRBV28,TRBJ1-4,TGTGCCAGCAGGGCGGCATTCGTTGAAAAACTGTTTTTT,CASRAAFVEKLFF
-,-,TRBV18,TRBJ1-1,TGTGCCAGCTCATCCCGGGACACTGAAGCTTTCTTT,CASSSRDTEAFF
-,-,TRBV28,TRBJ1-1,TGTGCCAGCAGCGACAGGACCAATTTCGAAGCTTTCTTT,CASSDRTNFEAFF
once,TRBD1,TRBV15,TRBJ2-1,TGTGCCACCAGCAGTGGGGGACAGGGAATTCGTCAGCAGTTCTTC,CATSSGGQGIRQQFF
-,-,TRBV5-1,TRBJ2-7,TGCGCCAGCAGCTTGGCCGCCAGTTCCTACGAGCAGTACTTC,CASSLAASSYEQYF